This T cell receptor beta chain was identified during a study of shared clonotypes between healthy human individuals. Sequenced by immunoSEQ multiplex PCR; TCRdb stores in-frame clones only, minus some. The sample consists of some 2,500,000 clones, 92% of them appearing once. CDR3 length equals 11 residues. V dropped 7 bases and J dropped 2 bases, with 8 bases sitting between them. Per germline, CDR1 SQVTM and CDR2 ANQGSEA. Sequencing used naive CD4+ T cells from PBMCs. Subset: CD45RA+ positively selected. The genes are TRBV29-1 and TRBJ2-5; D assignment may be TRBD1 or TRBD2 (5 bases each). The origin of this receptor is a man aged 18 to 29 in good health. Some clones in this sample may be carry-over from other donors' samples. CDR3 coding DNA: TGCAGCGGGGGACCTCAAGAGACCCAGTACTTC. This gives the protein CSGGPQETQYF. Full variable domain (remainder filled in from reference TRBV29-1 and TRBJ2-5): SAVISQKPSRDICQRGTSLTIQCQVDSQVTMMFWYRQQPGQSLTLIATANQGSEATYESGFVIDKFPISRPNLTFSTLTVSNMSPEDSSIYLCSGGPQETQYFGPGTRLLVL.